Listed here are 15 T cell receptor beta chains from one sample, sequenced in a study of cytomegalovirus exposure and HLA in healthy donors. In the PCR, 60 Vbeta and 13 Jbeta primers were used. Clones were read by immunoSEQ multiplex PCR, and TCRdb kept only the in-frame ones, dropping some. The sample lists about 180,000 clones, around 76% occurring once. Sequenced: PBMCs. Source of these receptors: a man in his forties in good health and CMV-seronegative.

This clone has a single count. The chain has TRBV15 and TRBJ1-1; TRBD1 might be the D (5 bases). The CDR3 runs to 15 residues. Germline loops: CDR1 LNHNV, CDR2 YYDKDF (reference sequence). Between the trimmed V and J ends, which lost 4 bases and 0 bases, there was a span of 12 bases. CDR3 DNA: TGTGCCACCAGCATATACGACAGCATGAACACTGAAGCTTTCTTT. It encodes CATSIYDSMNTEAFF.

This clone appeared a single time. The chain combines TRBV11-2 with TRBJ2-7; D not resolved. The CDR3 sequence is 14 residues long. Germline loops: CDR1 SGHAT, CDR2 FQNNGV. V was shortened by 5 bases and J by 0 bases, with 11 bases between the two germline ends. CDR3 DNA sequence: TGTGCCAGCAGCCTCCGACTTTCCTCCTACGAGCAGTACTTC. Its protein product is CASSLRLSSYEQYF.

The chain links TRBV4-3 to TRBJ1-5; D perhaps matches TRBD1 (5 bases). This CDR3 has 15 amino acids. Per the germline V gene, CDR1 is LGHNA and CDR2 is YSLEER. V gave up 0 bases and J gave up 7 bases, with 13 bases separating them. The CDR3 nucleotides read TGCGCCAGCAGCCAAGACAGGGTCGGCAGCCAGCCCCAGCATTTT. This sequence encodes CASSQDRVGSQPQHF.

The V gene is TRBV5-1, the J gene TRBJ2-3; TRBD2 aligns across 10 bases. Germline V lookup: CDR1 SGHRS, CDR2 YFSETQ. V lost 0 bases to trimming and J lost 9 bases; unmatched junction nucleotides: 4. This CDR3 is 14 amino acids long. CDR3 in amino acids: CASSLAASGGTQYF. The DNA for the CDR3 is TGCGCCAGCAGCTTGGCGGCTAGCGGGGGCACGCAGTATTTT.

The gene calls are TRBV7-9 and TRBJ2-3; D is unresolved. Trimming took 6 bases from V and 4 from J, leaving 8 bases between them. CDR1 is SEHNR, CDR2 FQNEAQ, per germline (reference sequence). This CDR3 has 12 residues. For the CDR3, the DNA is TGTGCCAGCAGGGCCTCACCAGATACGCAGTATTTT. The encoded protein is CASRASPDTQYF.

This chain joins TRBV29-1 and TRBJ2-1; perhaps TRBD2 as D (7 bases). The CDR3 loop spans 15 amino acids. The V end was cut by 2 bases, the J end by 7 bases, with 18 bases between. Germline values: CDR1 SQVTM, CDR2 ANQGSEA. As DNA, the CDR3 is TGCAGCGTTGAACCGAGGGGGGGGCGCGGAAATGAGCAGTTCTTC. Its translation: CSVEPRGGRGNEQFF.

The rearrangement links TRBV4-3 to TRBJ2-1, with D uncertain. The CDR3 extends over 15 amino acids. Germline V gene sequence: CDR1 LGHNA, CDR2 YSLEER. Trimming shortened V by 4 bases and J by 9 bases, and 19 bases separated the two germline ends. The CDR3 here is CASSPHRLIGTEQFF. CDR3 nucleotides: TGCGCCAGCAGCCCCCACCGACTGATAGGTACTGAGCAGTTCTTC.

This clone was observed once. Here the CDR3 DNA reads TGTGCCAGCTCACCACTGGGACAGAACAATCAGCCCCAGCATTTT. Residues: CASSPLGQNNQPQHF. This chain uses TRBV18 with TRBJ1-5; TRBD1 agrees at 7 bases. Per the germline V gene, CDR1 is KGHSH and CDR2 is LQKENI. After removal of 1 base from V and 3 bases from J, the junction contained 3 bases not matched to a gene. The CDR3 has 15 amino acids.

The gene calls are TRBV5-1 and TRBJ2-2; 11 positions match TRBD2. Germline CDR1 reads SGHRS; CDR2 reads YFSETQ. J lost 4 bases, V lost 2 bases, and 7 bases had no gene match. CDR3 length equals 17 residues. CDR3 region: CASSLIAGGPSTGELFF. The CDR3 DNA is TGCGCCAGCAGCTTAATAGCGGGAGGGCCAAGCACCGGGGAGCTGTTTTTT.

This rearrangement joins TRBV6-5 to TRBJ2-1; 9 nucleotides match TRBD2. V lost 4 bases, J lost 0 bases, and 4 bases stayed unmatched. The germline V gene has CDR1 MNHEY and CDR2 SVGAGI. The CDR3 extends over 16 amino acids. The CDR3 loop reads CASSSRLADSYNEQFF. The CDR3 region has the DNA TGTGCCAGCAGTTCTAGACTAGCGGACTCCTACAATGAGCAGTTCTTC.

The chain is built from TRBV30 and TRBJ2-5, with D possibly TRBD2 on 6 matching bases. CDR1 and CDR2 (germline): GTSNPN, SVGIG (reference sequence). The CDR3 runs 14 residues. V lost 2 bases and J lost 1, with 11 bases in between. CDR3 in amino acids: CAWSRGGGQETQYF. CDR3 in DNA: TGTGCCTGGAGTAGGGGAGGAGGCCAAGAGACCCAGTACTTC.

The chain couples TRBV6-6 to TRBJ2-7; weak D call: TRBD1 (6 bases). Looked up from germline, CDR1 is MNHNY and CDR2 is SVGAGI (reference sequence). Trimming stripped 3 bases from V and 4 bases from J, with 19 bases between. The CDR3 length is 16 residues. CDR3 region: CASSYSLQDSLYEQYF. In DNA form, the CDR3 reads TGTGCCAGCAGTTATTCGCTTCAGGACAGCCTTTACGAGCAGTACTTC.

The chain employs TRBV5-1 and TRBJ1-2; 9 bases are shared with TRBD1. The V gene's germline CDR1 is SGHRS and CDR2 YFSETQ. V trimming: 4 bases; J trimming: 8 bases; junction bases outside the gene matches: 9. This CDR3 spans 14 amino acids. This CDR3 reads CASSPWTGVEGYTF. For the CDR3, the DNA is TGCGCCAGCAGCCCATGGACAGGGGTTGAAGGCTACACCTTC.

This chain connects TRBV15 to TRBJ2-1, with 8 bases fitting TRBD2. There are 16 residues in the CDR3. The germline V gene encodes CDR1 LNHNV and CDR2 YYDKDF (reference sequence). V lost 0 bases to trimming and J lost 10 bases; unmatched junction nucleotides: 11. The CDR3 sequence is CATSRDTAGGRGEQFF. CDR3 nucleotide sequence: TGTGCCACCAGCAGAGATACGGCGGGGGGCCGTGGGGAGCAGTTCTTC.

The chain carries TRBV15 and TRBJ1-6; TRBD1 agrees at 8 bases. V shed 0 bases and J 7 bases; nucleotides not matched to a gene: 8. Germline loops: CDR1 LNHNV, CDR2 YYDKDF (reference sequence). This CDR3 is 17 amino acids long. The CDR3 DNA follows: TGTGCCACCAGCAGAGAAAGGGACAGGTCTAGGAATTCACCCCTCCACTTT. Translating it yields CATSRERDRSRNSPLHF.